This passage covers 15 T cell receptor beta chains from one sample sequenced in a study of regulatory T cells in long-lasting Graves disease. Sequencing libraries for TCR beta were prepared with iRepertoire HTBI primers and Arm-PCR of CDR3 regions. TCRdb re-called the multiplex PCR reads through MiXCR, storing one row per CDR3 protein. The table lists around 300,000 distinct CDR3 sequences, around 21% of them singletons. Time point meaning: persistent/refractory GD, antithyroid drugs over 5 years with positive TRAb. The authors made the TCR library using RNA they extracted from PBMCs. The sequenced sample was peripheral blood mononuclear cells (PBMCs), obtained when the disease was refractory, from a patient treated with antithyroid drugs. The receptors stem from a female donor with Graves disease.

This clonotype turned up a few times. The J gene is TRBJ2-7, the V gene TRBV5-5, with TRBD2 identical over 7 bases. From germline, CDR1 is SGHKS and CDR2 YYEKEE (reference sequence). The J segment lost 3 bases and the V segment lost 4 bases, leaving 13 bases of the junction unmatched. This CDR3 spans 16 amino acids. CDR3 sequence reads: CASSPDAGRALYEQYF. The CDR3 region has the DNA TGTGCCAGCAGCCCAGACGCAGGGAGGGCCCTCTACGAGCAGTACTTC.

This clonotype was seen many times. The chain links TRBV28 to TRBJ1-1, with D possibly matching TRBD1 (5 bases). This CDR3 has 14 residues. Germline V gene lookup returns CDR1 MDHEN and CDR2 SYDVKM. Between the trimmed V and J ends, which lost 2 bases and 3 bases, there was a span of 10 bases. CDR3 nucleotides: TGTGCCAGCAGTTTACGGGGGGAGGACACTGAAGCTTTCTTT. Translated: CASSLRGEDTEAFF.

The chain has TRBV27 and TRBJ2-7, with unresolved D. V lost 8 bases and J lost 3, with 14 bases in between. From germline, CDR1 is MNHEY and CDR2 SMNVEV (reference sequence). The CDR3 is 13 residues long. The CDR3 DNA reads as TGTGCCAGCGGACCGGTCGTCAACTACGAGCAGTACTTC. Its translation: CASGPVVNYEQYF.

This clonotype was recorded a few times. The V call is TRBV12-3 or TRBV12-4, the J call TRBJ2-7; 7 bases map to TRBD1. J gave up 0 bases and V 5 bases, and 10 bases lay outside the gene matches. The CDR3 loop spans 16 amino acids. The CDR3 loop is CASSPDRTKSSYEQYF. The CDR3 nucleotides are TGTGCCAGCAGTCCGGACAGGACAAAAAGCTCCTACGAGCAGTACTTC.

V usage is TRBV29-1 and J usage is TRBJ2-7, with a weak D call TRBD1 (6 bases). The CDR3 totals 17 residues. The V gene's germline CDR1 is SQVTM and CDR2 ANQGSEA. Trimming cost V 6 bases and J 3 bases, with 27 bases left between them. The chain's CDR3 is CSVNFNDRSRGIYEQYF. CDR3 sequence (DNA): TGCAGCGTGAACTTCAATGACAGGTCTAGAGGTATCTACGAGCAGTACTTC.

This clonotype was picked up a small number of times. The chain joins TRBV7-2 to TRBJ2-7; a possible D gene is TRBD2 (6 bases). Trimming took off 6 bases at V and 1 base at J, with 10 bases between the two ends. CDR1 SGHTA and CDR2 FQGNSA come from the germline V gene. The CDR3 sequence is 13 residues long. In DNA form, the CDR3 reads TGTGCCAGCAGGGCTAGCGCGTCCTACGAGCAGTACTTC. As protein: CASRASASYEQYF.

The chain combines TRBV25-1 with TRBJ2-1; possibly TRBD1 for D (5 bases). Germline V gene sequence: CDR1 MGHDK, CDR2 SYGVNS. This CDR3 comprises 13 residues. V gave up 8 bases and J gave up 8 bases, with 16 bases separating them. CDR3 amino acids: CASQKGQWDEQFF. Here the CDR3 DNA reads TGTGCCAGCCAGAAGGGGCAGTGGGATGAGCAGTTCTTC. Full variable domain (rest looked up from reference TRBV25-1 and TRBJ2-1): EADIYQTPRYLVIGTGKKITLECSQTMGHDKMYWYQQDPGMELHLIHYSYGVNSTEKGDLSSESTVSRIRTEHFPLTLESARPSHTSQYLCASQKGQWDEQFFGPGTRLTVL.

The genes are TRBV20-1 and TRBJ1-1; no reliable D call. There are 13 residues in the CDR3. V gave up 3 bases and J gave up 9 bases, with 17 bases separating them. Germline assignment: CDR1 DFQATT and CDR2 SNEGSKA (reference sequence). CDR3 protein: CSARHSRAPQAFF. The CDR3 DNA sequence: TGCAGTGCTAGGCACTCGAGGGCGCCTCAAGCTTTCTTT.

This clonotype occurred a few times. The V gene is TRBV5-1, the J gene TRBJ1-1; possible D gene TRBD1, 5 bases. V was trimmed by 4 bases and J by 7 bases, leaving 17 bases between them. CDR3 length equals 14 residues. CDR1 is SGHRS and CDR2 is YFSETQ in the germline V gene. The CDR3 coding sequence is TGCGCCAGCAGCGACGGTCTGGGGCGGATTGAAGCTTTCTTT. Protein sequence: CASSDGLGRIEAFF.

The J gene is TRBJ2-1, the V gene TRBV6-1; D might be TRBD1 (6 bases). The CDR3 loop spans 17 amino acids. The germline V gene encodes CDR1 MNHNS and CDR2 SASEGT. Trimming removed 4 bases at V and 5 bases at J, with 21 bases between. CDR3 residues: CASSVATQSGEHNEQFF. The CDR3 nucleotides are TGTGCCAGCAGTGTAGCGACCCAATCAGGGGAACACAATGAGCAGTTCTTC.

This clonotype was detected only a few times. This chain uses TRBV2 with TRBJ2-7; 10 positions agree with TRBD2. The CDR3 runs to 17 residues. Germline CDR1 SNHLY, CDR2 FYNNEI. V lost 8 bases and J lost 6; bases outside the gene matches: 19. The CDR3 region has the DNA TGTGCCAGCGCGGGGGGGCCATCTAGCGGGAGTAGAGTCGAGCAGTACTTC. Amino acids: CASAGGPSSGSRVEQYF.

The chain recombines TRBV28 with TRBJ2-3; no reliable D call. The CDR3 is 13 residues long. CDR1 and CDR2 from the germline V gene are MDHEN and SYDVKM. Trimming cost V 5 bases and J 2 bases, with 8 bases left between them. CDR3 sequence reads: CASSAIPTDTQYF. DNA for the CDR3: TGTGCCAGCAGTGCCATACCCACAGATACGCAGTATTTT.

This clonotype was recorded many times. The genes are TRBV11-2 and TRBJ2-7; D possibly corresponds to TRBD1 (6 bases). CDR3 length: 14 residues. CDR1 and CDR2 (germline): SGHAT, FQNNGV. V dropped 3 bases and J dropped 3 bases, with 12 bases sitting between them. CDR3 protein: CASSFTGHRYEQYF. The CDR3 nucleotides read TGTGCCAGCAGCTTCACGGGACACCGCTACGAGCAGTACTTC.

This clonotype was detected only a few times. The rearrangement uses TRBV20-1 and TRBJ1-5; D is unclear. The CDR3 is 14 residues long. V lost 6 bases and J 4 bases, leaving 16 bases between the germline ends. In germline, CDR1 is DFQATT, CDR2 SNEGSKA (reference sequence). The CDR3 region is CSASFGRMNQPQHF. CDR3 DNA: TGCAGTGCCTCGTTCGGACGGATGAATCAGCCCCAGCATTTT.

This clonotype was seen ten or more times. The V call is TRBV20-1, the J call TRBJ1-1; D gene ambiguous. This CDR3 is 13 amino acids long. The germline gives CDR1 DFQATT, CDR2 SNEGSKA (reference sequence). Trimming stripped 2 bases from V and 8 bases from J, with 15 bases between. The CDR3 sequence: CSARKRAAREAFF. CDR3 nucleotides: TGCAGTGCTAGAAAAAGGGCAGCGAGAGAAGCTTTCTTT.